This TCR beta chain emerged from a study of cytomegalovirus exposure and HLA in healthy donors. Germline V lookup: CDR1 MNHNY, CDR2 SVGAGI (reference sequence). This CDR3 region has 14 residues. V was clipped by 5 bases and J by 0 bases, with 7 bases between them. The assay was immunoSEQ multiplex PCR, and TCRdb's table has in-frame clones only and misses some. In the table there are about 120,000 clones, about 83% of which are singletons. The sample taken for sequencing was PBMCs. This receptor was obtained from a woman younger than 45 in good health and CMV-seronegative. The V and J genes are TRBV6-6 and TRBJ2-2; a weak D match, TRBD2 (6 bases). CDR3 sequence reads: CASSRLANTGELFF. Here the CDR3 DNA reads TGTGCCAGCAGTAGACTAGCGAACACCGGGGAGCTGTTTTTT.